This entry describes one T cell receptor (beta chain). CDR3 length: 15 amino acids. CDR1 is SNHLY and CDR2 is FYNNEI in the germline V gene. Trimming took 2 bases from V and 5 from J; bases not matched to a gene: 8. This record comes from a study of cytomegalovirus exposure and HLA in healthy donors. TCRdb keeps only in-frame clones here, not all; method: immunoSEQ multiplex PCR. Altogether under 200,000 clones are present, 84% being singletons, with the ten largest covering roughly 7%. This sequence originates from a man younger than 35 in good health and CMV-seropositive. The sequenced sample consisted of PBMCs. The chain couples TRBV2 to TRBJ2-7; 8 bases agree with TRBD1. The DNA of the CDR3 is TGTGCCAGCAGTGAATCTGGCAGGGGGCTCCACGAGCAGTACTTC. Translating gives CASSESGRGLHEQYF.